This TCR beta chain appears in the sequencing data of a study of blood T cells in healthy people across ages. Study-wide findings and caveats: Estimated diversity across one million T cells was deemed an underestimate.

The germline V gene encodes CDR1 DFQATT and CDR2 SNEGSKA (reference sequence). The CDR3 totals 15 residues. Deletions cut 5 bases from V and 13 bases from J, with 27 bases between. A second about 6 to 11 cycle PCR used barcoded and J-beta primers. MiXCR, run by TCRdb on the 5' RACE reads, gives a single entry per CDR3 protein. The table lists about 1.7 million distinct CDR3 sequences, 28% of them singletons, with approximately 7.7% in the top ten. This clonotype was seen only once. Its specificity is not known. The chain employs TRBV20-1 and TRBJ2-4; D gene uncertain. The sequence derives from a woman in her twenties or thirties in good health. Sequences were obtained from blood. The chain's CDR3 is CSASSGRRKTNEQYF. The CDR3 coding sequence is TGCAGTGCTTCTTCCGGACGGAGAAAAACCAATGAGCAGTACTTC.